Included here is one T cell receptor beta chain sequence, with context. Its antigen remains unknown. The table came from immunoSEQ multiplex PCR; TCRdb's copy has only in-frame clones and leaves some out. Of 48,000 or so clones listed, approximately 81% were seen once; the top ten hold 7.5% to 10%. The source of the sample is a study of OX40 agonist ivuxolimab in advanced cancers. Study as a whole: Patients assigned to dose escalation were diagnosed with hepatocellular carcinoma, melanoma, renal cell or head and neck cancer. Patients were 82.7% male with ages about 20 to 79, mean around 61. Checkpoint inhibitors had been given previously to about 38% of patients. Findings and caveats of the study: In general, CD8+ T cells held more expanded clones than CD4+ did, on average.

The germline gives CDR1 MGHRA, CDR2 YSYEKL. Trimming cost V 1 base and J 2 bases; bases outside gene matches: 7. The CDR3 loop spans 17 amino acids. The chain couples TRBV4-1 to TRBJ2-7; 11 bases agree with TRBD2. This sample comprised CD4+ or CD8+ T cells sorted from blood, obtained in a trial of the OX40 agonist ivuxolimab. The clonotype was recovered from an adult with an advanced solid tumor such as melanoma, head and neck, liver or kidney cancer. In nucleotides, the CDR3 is TGCGCCAGCAGCCAAGGTTCGACTAGCGGGACTACCTACGAGCAGTACTTC. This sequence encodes CASSQGSTSGTTYEQYF.